This T cell receptor (beta chain) originates from a study of T cells in Graves' hyperthyroidism and ophthalmopathy. The germline V and J ends were trimmed by 5 bases and 4 bases, with 14 bases remaining between them. Germline V gene data show CDR1 as MNHEY and CDR2 as SVGAGI. CDR3 length: 14 residues. RNA transcripts gave rise to amplified TCR beta CDR3 regions. In the first-round RT-PCR of the TCR CDR3, the HTBI primer set was used. TCRdb fed the multiplex PCR reads into MiXCR, producing one record per CDR3 protein. The sample has roughly 510,000 distinct CDR3 sequences, around 21% seen once. This clonotype was counted many times. The target antigen is unknown. Points from the study as a whole: Blood also carried most thyroid clonotypes expanded above 0.001.

V and J are TRBV6-5 and TRBJ1-2, with D perhaps matching TRBD1 (5 bases). Sequencing input: blood. The TCR comes from a man between 18 and 29 years old with Graves' hyperthyroidism. CDR3 protein: CASSPPGLSYGYTF. For the CDR3, the DNA is TGTGCCAGCAGTCCGCCGGGACTGAGCTATGGCTACACCTTC.